This TCR beta chain was sequenced for a study of blood T cell repertoires in COVID-19. As for the study in general: There were acute and convalescent COVID-19 samples, and they came from the United States, Italy and Spain. Nucleic acid was either cDNA or gDNA, and it came from T cells, B-cell-depleted T cells, or PBMCs.

V dropped 1 base and J dropped 2 bases, with 12 bases sitting between them. CDR3 length equals 16 residues. The germline V gene has CDR1 LNHDA and CDR2 SQIVND (reference sequence). Original processing methods: It was from reference gene primer amplification that nucleated cell counts were estimated. Generated by immunoSEQ multiplex PCR, the TCRdb table keeps only in-frame clones and is missing some. V and J calls and clone size are given by that table; D and trimming were obtained from the DNA. The sample lists some 180,000 clones, around 90% occurring once. Sequenced material: peripheral blood. The receptor was isolated from a man between 50 and 59 years old with acute or convalescent COVID-19. V and J are TRBV19 and TRBJ2-1; tentatively, D is TRBD2 (6 bases). This CDR3 is CASSIGSGTPYNEQFF. The CDR3 DNA follows: TGTGCCAGTAGTATAGGGTCCGGGACTCCCTACAATGAGCAGTTCTTC.